These T cell receptor beta chains were read from a single sample in a study of blood T cell repertoires in COVID-19. The method was immunoSEQ multiplex PCR; TCRdb's version includes in-frame clones alone and lacks a portion of them. The repertoire consists of about 130,000 clones, with roughly two thirds occurring once and the leading ten covering approximately 2%. Material: peripheral blood. The receptors stem from a woman in her 70s with acute or convalescent COVID-19. The CDR3 runs from the conserved cysteine through the conserved F or W. A D gene is named only where the DNA matches it firmly. Size values are once, few and many counts, or a class for expanded clones, and some rows have none.

D	V	J	size	DNA	CDR3
TRBD1	TRBV7-2	TRBJ2-5	NA	TGTGCCAGCAGCGTGGGGACAGAACAAGAGACCCAGTACTTC	CASSVGTEQETQYF
NA	TRBV7-2	TRBJ2-1	NA	TGTGCCAGCAGCCCTTTCGGGAGCTCCTACAATGAGCAGTTCTTC	CASSPFGSSYNEQFF
TRBD2	TRBV7-2	TRBJ2-3	NA	TGTGCCAGCAGGCGGACTAGCGGGGATACGCAGTATTTT	CASRRTSGDTQYF
NA	TRBV27	TRBJ2-7	NA	TGTGCCAGCAGTTTGAGACAGGTGTCCTACGAGCAGTACTTC	CASSLRQVSYEQYF
TRBD2	TRBV11-2	TRBJ2-1	medium-sized	TGTGCCAGCAGCCGAACTAGCGGGGGGCGCCGGGTGGGCGAGCAGTTCTTC	CASSRTSGGRRVGEQFF
NA	TRBV5-1	TRBJ2-3	few	TGCGCCAGCAGCTTGGATACGGGTTCGGATACGCAGTATTTT	CASSLDTGSDTQYF
TRBD2	TRBV2	TRBJ2-2	NA	TGCGCCGCCCGGGGGCGGCTAGCGGGGGGGCCGGGTGCCGGGGAGCTGTTTTTT	CAARGRLAGGPGAGELFF
NA	TRBV5-1	TRBJ1-2	once	TGCGCCAGCAGCTTTGCACAGGGATTTGATGGCTACACCTTC	CASSFAQGFDGYTF
TRBD1	TRBV28	TRBJ1-1	NA	TGTGCCAGCAGTTCCCGACAGGGGGTGAGGACTGAAGCTTTCTTT	CASSSRQGVRTEAFF
TRBD2	TRBV19	TRBJ2-1	NA	TGTGCCACCCAGGGACTAGCGGGAGTAGGAGAGCAGTTCTTC	CATQGLAGVGEQFF
NA	TRBV21-1	TRBJ1-3	NA	TGTGCCAGCAGCAATCAGGACACCCCCTCTGGAAACACCATATATTTT	CASSNQDTPSGNTIYF
TRBD1	TRBV27	TRBJ2-7	NA	TGTGCCAGCAGGGACCCGGGACAGGGCTACGAGCAGTACTTC	CASRDPGQGYEQYF
TRBD1	TRBV5-6	TRBJ1-6	NA	TGTGCCAGCAGCTTGAGGGACAGGGGTAGGGGATCACCCCTCCACTTT	CASSLRDRGRGSPLHF
TRBD1	TRBV11-3	TRBJ1-1	few	TGTGCCAGCAGCTTAGATGGGACAGGGGTCACTGAAGCTTTCTTT	CASSLDGTGVTEAFF
TRBD2	TRBV4-3	TRBJ2-1	few	TGCGCCAGCAGCCAAGGTTCCGGGACTAGCGTCTACAATGAGCAGTTCTTC	CASSQGSGTSVYNEQFF
NA	TRBV4-1	TRBJ1-1	NA	TGCGCCAGCAGCCAAGAATCCTACACTGAAGCTTTCTTT	CASSQESYTEAFF
NA	TRBV2	TRBJ1-5	NA	TGTGCCAGCAGTGAAGTCTCGAGGGGGTTCAATCAGCCCCAGCATTTT	CASSEVSRGFNQPQHF
NA	TRBV7-9	TRBJ1-6	NA	TGTGCCAGCAGGATCGGGGATTCACCCCTCCACTTT	CASRIGDSPLHF
TRBD2	TRBV19	TRBJ2-2	NA	TGTGCCAGTAGTATGGAGGGCGGGAGTTCCCTGTTTTTT	CASSMEGGSSLFF
NA	TRBV21-1	TRBJ2-7	NA	TGTGCCAGCAGCCCCCGGGGACAGCCCTCCTACGAGCAGTACTTC	CASSPRGQPSYEQYF
TRBD2	TRBV27	TRBJ2-1	NA	TGTGCCAGCAGTACTTCTAGCGGGAGGACGTACATTGAGCAGTTCTTC	CASSTSSGRTYIEQFF
NA	TRBV24-1	TRBJ2-2	many	TGTGCCTCCTCTCCCAGGGGTATTGGGGAGCTGTTTTTT	CASSPRGIGELFF
TRBD1	TRBV5-1	TRBJ1-1	NA	TGCGCCAGCAGCTTGGGGGACAGGAACACTGAAGCTTTCTTT	CASSLGDRNTEAFF
TRBD1	TRBV5-1	TRBJ2-2	NA	TGCGCCAGCAGCGGGAATACAGGGGGGACGAACACCGGGGAGCTGTTTTTT	CASSGNTGGTNTGELFF
TRBD2	TRBV7-2	TRBJ2-7	NA	TGTGCCAGCAGACCTAGCGGGGGGGCATACGAGCAGTACTTC	CASRPSGGAYEQYF
TRBD1	TRBV5-1	TRBJ2-7	NA	TGCGCCAGCAGCCCAGGGAGGGGGACAGGGGCCTACGAGCAGTACTTC	CASSPGRGTGAYEQYF
TRBD2	TRBV7-3	TRBJ2-3	NA	TGTGCCAGCAGCTCGGGAGGCGGCACAGATACGCAGTATTTT	CASSSGGGTDTQYF
NA	TRBV21-1	TRBJ1-2	few	TGTGCCAGCAGCACAGGTCAAGGCTACACCTTC	CASSTGQGYTF
TRBD2	TRBV25-1	TRBJ2-1	NA	TGTGCCAGCAGTGAATTGGGGGCGGGAGGATCAAATGAGCAGTTCTTC	CASSELGAGGSNEQFF
TRBD2	TRBV19	TRBJ2-1	once	TGTGCCAGTAGTATCGTAAACGGGAGGGCCAACAATGAGCAGTTCTTC	CASSIVNGRANNEQFF
NA	TRBV19	TRBJ1-1	NA	TGTGCCAGTAGTAACTGGGAGGACACTGAAGCTTTCTTT	CASSNWEDTEAFF
TRBD1	TRBV5-1	TRBJ1-2	NA	TGCGCCAGCAGCTTGCAGGGGGCCGATGACTACACCTTC	CASSLQGADDYTF
TRBD2	TRBV4-2	TRBJ2-7	once	TGTGCCAGCAGCCAAGTGACGGGAGGGCCTGACGAGCAGTACTTC	CASSQVTGGPDEQYF
TRBD1	TRBV11-3	TRBJ2-6	NA	TGTGCCAGCAGTACGGGACAGGGCAACTCTGGGGCCAACGTCCTGACTTTC	CASSTGQGNSGANVLTF
TRBD1	TRBV13	TRBJ2-1	NA	TGTGCCAGCAGCTTGGGCATGGACAGGGAATACAATGAGCAGTTCTTC	CASSLGMDREYNEQFF
NA	TRBV24-1	TRBJ1-6	NA	TGTGCCACCAGTGATTTGTTCAGGGTACCGACGCCAAATAATTCACCCCTCCACTTT	CATSDLFRVPTPNNSPLHF
TRBD1	TRBV15	TRBJ1-1	NA	TGTGCCACCAGCAGAGATTCCCTGGTAGGGGGCCTTGAAGCTTTCTTT	CATSRDSLVGGLEAFF
TRBD1	TRBV5-1	TRBJ1-2	NA	TGCGCCAGCAGCCCGGACAGGCCTTCCTATGGCTACACCTTC	CASSPDRPSYGYTF
NA	TRBV7-8	TRBJ2-2	few	TGTGCCAGCAGCTTAGTACGTCGGGGGATTTCGAACACCGGGGAGCTGTTTTTT	CASSLVRRGISNTGELFF
NA	TRBV2	TRBJ2-6	NA	TGTGCCAGCATTTATACAGGGTACAGCAGCTCTGGGGCCAACGTCCTGACTTTC	CASIYTGYSSSGANVLTF
NA	TRBV28	TRBJ2-2	NA	TGTGCCAGCAGTACCTCGGGACAAAACACCGGGGAGCTGTTTTTT	CASSTSGQNTGELFF